The 14 T cell receptor beta chains below were found in one sample sequenced in a study of T cell clonality in common variable immunodeficiency. Clones were read by immunoSEQ multiplex PCR, and TCRdb kept only the in-frame ones, dropping some. The table lists tens of thousands of clones, with no singletons. Sequencing was carried out using peripheral blood mononuclear cells. These receptors were collected from a person aged 18 to 75 in good health.

At least ten counts were recorded for this clone. The read ends 3 residues shy of where the CDR3 ends; the end is completed using the germline J gene. V usage is TRBV30 and J usage is TRBJ1-6; TRBD1 is a possible D gene (5 bases). CDR1 is GTSNPN, CDR2 SVGIG, per germline (reference sequence). V was cut by 0 bases and J by 10 bases, with 10 bases left in between. This CDR3 contains 13 residues. The CDR3 bases that were read are TGTGCCTGGAGTGTACAGGCCCAATCACCC. Translating it yields CAWSVQAQSP. The CDR3 in full is CAWSVQAQSPLHF. Drawing the rest from reference TRBV30 and TRBJ1-6, the complete variable domain is SQTIHQWPATLVQPVGSPLSLECTVEGTSNPNLYWYRQAAGRGLQLLFYSVGIGQISSEVPQNLSASRPQDRQFILSSKKLLLSDSGFYLCAWSVQAQSPLHFGNGTRLTVT.

This clone has ten or more counts. The read comes to an end 3 residues before the CDR3 does, leaving the germline J gene to fill in the end. The chain links TRBV5-1 to TRBJ1-4; no clear D gene. This CDR3 contains 15 residues. The germline V gene has CDR1 SGHRS and CDR2 YFSETQ. V was cut by 0 bases and J by 0 bases, with 6 bases left in between. CDR3 DNA (partial): TGCGCCAGCAGCTTGGACACAACAACTAATGAAAAA. Translating gives CASSLDTTTNEK. The entire CDR3 reads CASSLDTTTNEKLFF. The full variable domain, in which reference TRBV5-1 and TRBJ1-4 provide the parts outside the CDR3, is KAGVTQTPRYLIKTRGQQVTLSCSPISGHRSVSWYQQTPGQGLQFLFEYFSETQRNKGNFPGRFSGRQFSNSRSEMNVSTLELGDSALYLCASSLDTTTNEKLFFGSGTQLSVL.

This clone came up many times. The read stops 3 residues short of the end of the CDR3; the missing end is completed from the germline J gene. V is TRBV2 and J is TRBJ2-5; D perhaps matches TRBD2 (6 bases). The CDR3 extends over 17 amino acids. The V gene lost 0 bases and the J gene lost 4 bases, with 18 bases spanning the gap. The germline CDR1 and CDR2 sequences are SNHLY and FYNNEI. The DNA read from the CDR3 is TGTGCCAGCAGTGAAGCTCGTCAGGTGGTTAGCGGAGAGACC. Translated, it gives CASSEARQVVSGET. The full CDR3 sequence reads CASSEARQVVSGETQYF.

This clone showed up many times. The read ends 3 residues before the CDR3 terminus; that terminus is restored from the germline J gene. The chain recombines TRBV5-5 with TRBJ1-5, with D perhaps matching TRBD1 (5 bases). The CDR3 extends over 14 amino acids. Trimming removed 5 bases from V and 2 bases from J, with 11 bases in between. Germline values: CDR1 SGHKS, CDR2 YYEKEE (reference sequence). CDR3 DNA, as far as it was read: TGTGCCAGCAGTCAGGGCTTAGGCAATCAGCCC. This encodes CASSQGLGNQP. The full CDR3 reads CASSQGLGNQPQHF.

This clone occurred many times. With the read ending 3 residues before the CDR3 end, the germline J gene is used to fill in that end. This chain links TRBV20-1 with TRBJ1-1, with D possibly TRBD1 on 6 matching bases. V was cut by 5 bases and J by 1 base, with 17 bases left in between. Germline CDR1 DFQATT, CDR2 SNEGSKA (reference sequence). The CDR3 covers 15 residues. The CDR3 bases that were read are TGCAGTGCTCAACCCCCACAGGGAACGAACACTGAA. Its translation: CSAQPPQGTNTE. The whole CDR3 sequence is CSAQPPQGTNTEAFF.

Ten or more counts support this clone. Coverage ceases 3 residues before the CDR3 finishes, and the germline J gene fills in the end. V gene TRBV20-1 combines with J gene TRBJ2-4; 7 bases map to TRBD2. After removal of 3 bases from V and 2 bases from J, the junction contained 4 bases not matched to a gene. The CDR3 is 14 residues long. Germline assignment: CDR1 DFQATT and CDR2 SNEGSKA (reference sequence). The CDR3 protein is CSASAGVTKNIQYF. The covered CDR3 bases are TGCAGTGCTAGTGCGGGGGTTACCAAAAACATT.

This clone was detected many times. Read coverage stops 3 residues before the CDR3 terminus; the germline J gene supplies the remainder. The rearrangement links TRBV20-1 to TRBJ1-6, with TRBD1 as a possible D gene (6 bases). The V gene's germline CDR1 is DFQATT and CDR2 SNEGSKA (reference sequence). This CDR3 spans 15 amino acids. V lost 1 base to trimming and J lost 10 bases, with 17 bases between them. The part of the CDR3 DNA that was read is TGCAGTGCTAGAGCTGACGGCAGGGGTTGGTCACCC. Translation gives CSARADGRGWSP. The CDR3, in full, reads CSARADGRGWSPLHF.

This clone has a count of ten or more. The read halts 3 residues ahead of the CDR3 end, with the missing end drawn from the germline J gene. The chain links TRBV18 to TRBJ2-2, with 8 bases that match TRBD2. This CDR3 is built from 18 residues. The germline gives CDR1 KGHSH, CDR2 LQKENI. The ends lost 0 bases at V and 2 bases at J; junction bases unmatched: 8. The CDR3 loop is CASSPPLGAGDNTGELFF. The sequenced CDR3 bases are TGTGCCAGCTCACCACCGTTAGGAGCGGGGGATAACACCGGGGAG.

This clone was counted at least ten times. CDR3 DNA (partial): TGTGCCAGCAGGCCACGGACACACATGAACACTGAA. Protein product: CASRPRTHMNTE. The full CDR3 reads CASRPRTHMNTEAFF. The rearrangement uses TRBV7-2 and TRBJ1-1; D might be TRBD1 (5 bases). The read ends 3 residues before the CDR3 terminus; that terminus is restored from the germline J gene. Germline assignment: CDR1 SGHTA and CDR2 FQGNSA. Deletions cut 6 bases from V and 0 bases from J, with 14 bases between. The CDR3 spans 15 residues.

This clone appeared many times. The read terminates 3 residues before the CDR3 end, so the remaining end is supplied by the germline J gene. The chain is built from TRBV7-9 and TRBJ1-2; D is unresolved. Germline CDR1 SEHNR, CDR2 FQNEAQ (reference sequence). The CDR3 totals 13 residues. Trimming shortened V by 0 bases and J by 5 bases, and 7 bases separated the two germline ends. Here the CDR3 reads CASSLAGAYGYTF. The CDR3 DNA, read in part, is TGTGCCAGCAGCTTAGCAGGTGCTTATGGC.

Many counts were recorded for this clone. With the read ending 3 residues before the CDR3 end, the germline J gene is used to fill in that end. This chain uses TRBV27 with TRBJ2-1; 8 bases match TRBD2. V shed 1 base and J 4 bases; nucleotides not matched to a gene: 3. Germline V gene lookup returns CDR1 MNHEY and CDR2 SMNVEV (reference sequence). The CDR3 loop spans 15 amino acids. CDR3 sequence: CASSLLAGKYNEQFF. The sequenced CDR3 bases are TGTGCCAGCAGTTTATTAGCGGGGAAATACAATGAG.

This clone was seen at least ten times. The CDR3 extends 3 residues past the end of the read, so its final part is completed from the germline J gene. The rearrangement uses TRBV5-4 and TRBJ2-3, with D perhaps matching TRBD2 (6 bases). Looked up from germline, CDR1 is SGHNT and CDR2 is YYREEE (reference sequence). The CDR3 covers 14 residues. V shed 3 bases and J shed 4 bases, with 12 bases lying between them. CDR3 DNA (partial): TGTGCCAGCAGCTCCTTGACTAGTGCAGATACG. Amino acid sequence: CASSSLTSADT. The complete CDR3 protein is CASSSLTSADTQYF.

This clone has ten or more counts. The CDR3 end is not reached by the read, which stops 3 residues before it; the germline J gene fills it in. The chain joins TRBV5-1 to TRBJ1-1; TRBD1 is a possible D gene (5 bases). The CDR3 is 14 amino acids. Germline CDR1 SGHRS, CDR2 YFSETQ. V was shortened by 4 bases and J by 5 bases, with 15 bases between the two germline ends. The CDR3 sequence: CASSEGSGVTEAFF. The sequenced part of the CDR3 DNA is TGCGCCAGCAGCGAGGGTTCGGGGGTTACTGAA.

This clone was detected many times. The CDR3 end lies 3 residues beyond the end of the read and is filled in from the germline J gene. The rearrangement joins TRBV28 to TRBJ1-2; 8 nucleotides match TRBD1. The junction had 6 bases not matched to a gene; V was cut back by 6 bases and J by 3 bases. The CDR3 runs 14 residues. In germline, CDR1 is MDHEN, CDR2 SYDVKM. The CDR3 bases that were read are TGTGCCAGCAGCAATTCAGGGGGCGACTATGGC. The encoded protein is CASSNSGGDYG. The full CDR3 sequence reads CASSNSGGDYGYTF.